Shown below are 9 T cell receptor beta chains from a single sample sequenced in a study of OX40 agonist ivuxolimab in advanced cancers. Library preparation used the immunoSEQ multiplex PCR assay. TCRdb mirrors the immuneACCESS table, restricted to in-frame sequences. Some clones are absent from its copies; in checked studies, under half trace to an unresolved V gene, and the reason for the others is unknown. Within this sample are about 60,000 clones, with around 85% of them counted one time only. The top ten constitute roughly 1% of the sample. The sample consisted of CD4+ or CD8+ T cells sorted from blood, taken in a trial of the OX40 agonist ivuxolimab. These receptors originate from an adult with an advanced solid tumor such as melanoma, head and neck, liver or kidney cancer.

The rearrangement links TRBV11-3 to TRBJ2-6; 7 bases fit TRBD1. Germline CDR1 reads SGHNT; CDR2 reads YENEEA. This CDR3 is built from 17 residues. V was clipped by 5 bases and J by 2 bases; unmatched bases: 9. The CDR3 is CASSPRQGPAGANVLTF. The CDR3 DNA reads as TGTGCCAGCAGCCCAAGACAGGGCCCGGCTGGGGCCAACGTCCTGACTTTC.

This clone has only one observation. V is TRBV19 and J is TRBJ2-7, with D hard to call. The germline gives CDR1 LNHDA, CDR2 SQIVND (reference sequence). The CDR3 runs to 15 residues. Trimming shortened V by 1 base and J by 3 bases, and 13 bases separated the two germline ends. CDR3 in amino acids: CASSIALATIYEQYF. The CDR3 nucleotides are TGTGCCAGTAGTATAGCCTTGGCTACTATCTACGAGCAGTACTTC. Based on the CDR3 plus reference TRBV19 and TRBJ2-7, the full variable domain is DGGITQSPKYLFRKEGQNVTLSCEQNLNHDAMYWYRQDPGQGLRLIYYSQIVNDFQKGDIAEGYSVSREKKESFPLTVTSAQKNPTAFYLCASSIALATIYEQYFGPGTRLTVT.

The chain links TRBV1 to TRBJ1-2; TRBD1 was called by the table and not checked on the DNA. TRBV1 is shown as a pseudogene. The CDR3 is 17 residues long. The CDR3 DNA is TGCACCAGCAGCCCAACTTCCTGGACAGGGGGCAACTATGGCTACACCTTC. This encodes CTSSPTSWTGGNYGYTF.

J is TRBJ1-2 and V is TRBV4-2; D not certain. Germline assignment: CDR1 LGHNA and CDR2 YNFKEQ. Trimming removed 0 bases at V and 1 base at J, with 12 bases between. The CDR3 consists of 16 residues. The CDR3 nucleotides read TGTGCCAGCAGCCAAGACCCCATAAACTTTAACTATGGCTACACCTTC. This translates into CASSQDPINFNYGYTF.

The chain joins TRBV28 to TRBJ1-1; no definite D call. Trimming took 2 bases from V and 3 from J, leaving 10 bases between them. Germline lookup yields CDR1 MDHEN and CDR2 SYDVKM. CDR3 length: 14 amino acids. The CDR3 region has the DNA TGTGCCAGCAGTTTACCGGGAAGGGACACTGAAGCTTTCTTT. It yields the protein CASSLPGRDTEAFF.

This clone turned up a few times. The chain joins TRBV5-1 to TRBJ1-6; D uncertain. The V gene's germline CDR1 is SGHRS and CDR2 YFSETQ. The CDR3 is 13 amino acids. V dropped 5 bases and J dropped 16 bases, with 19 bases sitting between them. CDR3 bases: TGCGCCAGCAGATCCGGGCCCGAGGTCCCACTCCACTTT. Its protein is CASRSGPEVPLHF.

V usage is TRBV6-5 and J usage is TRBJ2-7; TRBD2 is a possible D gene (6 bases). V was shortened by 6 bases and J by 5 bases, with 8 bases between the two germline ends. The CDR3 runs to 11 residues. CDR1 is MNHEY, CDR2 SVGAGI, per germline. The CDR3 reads CASSWGDEQYF. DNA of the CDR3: TGTGCCAGCAGCTGGGGGGACGAGCAGTACTTC.

CDR3 coding DNA: TGCGCCAGCAGCCAGGTTGGGCTAGCGGGGGCCCGGCGCCAAGATACGCAGTATTTT. Its translation is CASSQVGLAGARRQDTQYF. The V call is TRBV4-1, the J call TRBJ2-3, with 10 bases identical to TRBD2. Germline assignment: CDR1 MGHRA and CDR2 YSYEKL. The CDR3 covers 19 residues. The J segment lost 5 bases and the V segment lost 3 bases, leaving 17 bases of the junction unmatched.

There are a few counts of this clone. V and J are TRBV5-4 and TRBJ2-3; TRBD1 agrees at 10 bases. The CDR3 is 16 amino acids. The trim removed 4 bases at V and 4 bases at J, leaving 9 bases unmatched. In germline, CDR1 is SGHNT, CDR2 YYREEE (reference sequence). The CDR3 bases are TGTGCCAGCAGCATACCGACAGGGGGCAGGGCAGATACGCAGTATTTT. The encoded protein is CASSIPTGGRADTQYF.